The rows below give T cell receptor beta chains drawn from one sample of a study of blood T cell repertoires in COVID-19. Measured with immunoSEQ multiplex PCR; TCRdb has only the in-frame clones, and not every one. The sample lists about 130,000 clones, around 88% occurring once. The sequencing input was peripheral blood. The receptor source for this set is a man over 45 with active or convalescent COVID-19. The CDR3 runs from the conserved cysteine through the conserved F or W. The order of the fields is clone size, V gene, J gene, D gene, CDR3 DNA, CDR3 protein. A D gene is named only where the DNA matches it firmly. A clone size is listed for some rows: how often the clone was seen (once, few, many), or a class if it is expanded.

>NA|TRBV5-1|TRBJ2-3|TRBD2
TGCGCCAGCAGCCCCATAGCGGGCCCCACAGATACGCAGTATTTT
CASSPIAGPTDTQYF
>NA|TRBV19|TRBJ1-4|TRBD1
TGTGCCAGTAGCGGATCCACCAGGGGGCTAGGAGAAAAACTGTTTTTT
CASSGSTRGLGEKLFF
>once|TRBV9|TRBJ1-6|NA
TGTGCCAGCAGCGAGACGGCGGCACCCAATTCACCCCTCCACTTT
CASSETAAPNSPLHF
>NA|TRBV4-3|TRBJ2-1|TRBD2
TGCGCCAGCAGCTGGAGCGGGGGGCTCGATGAGCAGTTCTTC
CASSWSGGLDEQFF
>NA|TRBV7-2|TRBJ2-7|TRBD2
TGTGCCAGCAGCTTAGCTAGCGGGGGCTACGAGCAGTACTTC
CASSLASGGYEQYF
>NA|TRBV15|TRBJ1-3|NA
TGTGCCACCAGCAGAGATCGCGTGACTGGAAACACCATATATTTT
CATSRDRVTGNTIYF
>NA|TRBV5-5|TRBJ1-1|TRBD1
TGTGCCAGCAGCCGACTTCAGGGGGAGAACACTGAAGCTTTCTTT
CASSRLQGENTEAFF
>NA|TRBV29-1|TRBJ1-5|NA
TGCAGCGTTGCCTGGGGGCAGGGCAATCAGCCCCAGCATTTT
CSVAWGQGNQPQHF
>NA|TRBV10-1|TRBJ2-3|TRBD1
TGCGCCAGCAGTTTAACCAGGGGGTCCTCCCAAACGCAGTATTTT
CASSLTRGSSQTQYF
>NA|TRBV4-2|TRBJ1-1|TRBD1
TGTGCCAGCAGCCAGTTGGGGACAGAAGGTACTGAAGCTTTCTTT
CASSQLGTEGTEAFF
>once|TRBV5-1|TRBJ2-5|TRBD2
TGCGCCAGCAGCACTCCGGCGGGGGAAGAGACCCAGTACTTC
CASSTPAGEETQYF
>NA|TRBV29-1|TRBJ1-6|TRBD1
TGCAGCGTTGCACAGGGGGACTCACCCCTCCACTTT
CSVAQGDSPLHF
>NA|TRBV12-3/TRBV12-4|TRBJ2-5|NA
TGTGCCAGCAGTCTCCAAGAGACCCAGTACTTC
CASSLQETQYF
>NA|TRBV6-5|TRBJ1-2|NA
TGTGCCAGCAGTTACCAGGGCAGAGATGGCTACACCTTC
CASSYQGRDGYTF
>NA|TRBV5-1|TRBJ2-7|NA
TGCGCCAGCAGCTTGGTCCAGGGTGTCTACGAGCAGTACTTC
CASSLVQGVYEQYF
>NA|TRBV14|TRBJ2-7|TRBD2
TGTGCCAGCAGCCCGCGACTAGCGGGAGGTGGCGAGCAGTACTTC
CASSPRLAGGGEQYF
>NA|TRBV5-4|TRBJ1-6|NA
TGTGCCAGCAGCTGGGTTCCGGGTCGGGGTAATTCACCCCTCCACTTT
CASSWVPGRGNSPLHF
>NA|TRBV29-1|TRBJ2-3|TRBD2
TGCAGCGTTCCCCTAGCGGGGGCAGATACGCAGTATTTT
CSVPLAGADTQYF
>NA|TRBV12-5|TRBJ1-2|NA
TGTGCTAGTGGTACTACGGTGAACTATGGCTACACCTTC
CASGTTVNYGYTF
>NA|TRBV5-4|TRBJ2-2|TRBD2
TGTGCCAGCAGCTTTGGGCTAGCGGGAGTGGACGGGGAGCTGTTTTTT
CASSFGLAGVDGELFF
>NA|TRBV5-8|TRBJ2-4|TRBD1
TGTGCCAGCAGCCAATTGGGACAGGGACTAGCCAAAAACATTCAGTACTTC
CASSQLGQGLAKNIQYF
>NA|TRBV28|TRBJ1-6|TRBD1
TGTGCCAGCAGTTTGGTGGGACAGGGGTGGCCCCTCCACTTT
CASSLVGQGWPLHF
>NA|TRBV5-5|TRBJ2-7|NA
TGTGCCAGCAGCTTGAATCCCGCCAGGGACTACGAGCAGTACTTC
CASSLNPARDYEQYF
>NA|TRBV7-9|TRBJ1-1|NA
TGTGCCAGCAGCTTAGCCGGGGGGTTGAACACTGAAGCTTTCTTT
CASSLAGGLNTEAFF
>NA|TRBV6-2/TRBV6-3|TRBJ1-1|NA
TGTGCCAGCAGTCCCAGGGGGAACACTGAAGCTTTCTTT
CASSPRGNTEAFF
>NA|TRBV5-1|TRBJ2-1|TRBD1
TGCGCCAGCAGCTTGGAGGGGGCCCGTTTCTTTAATGAGCAGTTCTTC
CASSLEGARFFNEQFF
>NA|TRBV5-1|TRBJ1-2|NA
TGCGCCAGCAGCTTGACACAGGCCGGTAATGGCTACACCTTC
CASSLTQAGNGYTF
>NA|TRBV7-2|TRBJ2-1|TRBD2
TGTGCCAGCAGCTTAGTGGCGGGGGGCGGGTATGAGCAGTTCTTC
CASSLVAGGGYEQFF
>NA|TRBV2|TRBJ1-6|NA
TGTGCCAGCAGTGTAGGACAGTTCTCGAATTCACCCCTCCACTTT
CASSVGQFSNSPLHF
>once|TRBV6-5|TRBJ2-7|TRBD1
TGTGCCAGCAGTAGATCGGGACAGGGCCGCTACGAGCAGTACTTC
CASSRSGQGRYEQYF
>NA|TRBV7-2|TRBJ2-1|TRBD1
TGTGCCAGCAGCTCGCCGGGACAGGGGGCTCAAAGGGACAATGAGCAGTTCTTC
CASSSPGQGAQRDNEQFF
>NA|TRBV4-1|TRBJ1-1|NA
TGCGCCAGCAGCCAAGAGGGGCTTATAATAGGGACTGAAGCTTTCTTT
CASSQEGLIIGTEAFF
>NA|TRBV28|TRBJ1-1|TRBD1
TGTGCCAGCAGTAACCTAGGACAGGGTTACACTGAAGCTTTCTTT
CASSNLGQGYTEAFF